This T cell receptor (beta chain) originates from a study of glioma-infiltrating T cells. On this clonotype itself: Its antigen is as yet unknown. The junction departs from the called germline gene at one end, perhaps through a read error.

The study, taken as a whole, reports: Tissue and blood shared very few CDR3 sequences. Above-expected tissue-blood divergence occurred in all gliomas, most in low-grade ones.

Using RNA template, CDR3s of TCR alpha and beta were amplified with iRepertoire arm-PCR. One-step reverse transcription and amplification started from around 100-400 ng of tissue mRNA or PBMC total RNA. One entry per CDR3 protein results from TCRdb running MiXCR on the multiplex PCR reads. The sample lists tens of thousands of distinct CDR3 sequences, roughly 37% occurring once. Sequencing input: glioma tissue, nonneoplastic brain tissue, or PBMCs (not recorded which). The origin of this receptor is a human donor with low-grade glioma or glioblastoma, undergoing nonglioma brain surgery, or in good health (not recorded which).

The CDR3 reads CASSSKGGTTGGEQSF. The CDR3 DNA follows: TGCGCCAGCAGCTCAAAGGGGGGGACTACTGGCGGTGAGCAGTCCTTC. The V call is TRBV7-2, the J call TRBJ2-1, with D possibly matching TRBD2 (7 bases). CDR3 length: 16 residues. The germline V gene encodes CDR1 SGHTA and CDR2 FQGNSA. Full variable domain (rest looked up from reference TRBV7-2 and TRBJ2-1): GAGVSQSPSNKVTEKGKDVELRCDPISGHTALYWYRQSLGQGLEFLIYFQGNSAPDKSGLPSDRFSAERTGGSVSTLTIQRTQQEDSAVYLCASSSKGGTTGGEQSFGPGTRLTVL.